This TCR beta chain was observed in a study of a mutant IDH1 vaccine in newly diagnosed glioma listed by TCRdb under 2021. Background on the whole study: Across visits V03 through V10, patients got a total of eight vaccinations, given in weeks 1, 3, 5, 7, 11, 15, 19 and 23. Vaccination started 4-6 weeks after radiotherapy alone, or was given together with temozolomide cycles in the groups whose treatment included chemotherapy. Of the approximately 29 treated patients, roughly 60% were male and around 38% were female, and a mean age of 40.4 years was recorded. Prior to enrollment, patients had been given standard therapy consisting of radiotherapy alone, temozolomide alone, or radiochemotherapy with temozolomide, with the combination given to most patients. Peripheral blood samples were drawn at six visits, namely V03 (baseline), V05, V07, V10, V12 and V13. For exploratory analyses, longitudinal TCRB deep sequencing was carried out in more than 20 treated patients wherever samples were available.

The CDR3 holds 15 amino acids from the cysteine to the phenylalanine. The CDR3 DNA has 45 bases and is translated from base 1. Per the germline V gene (reference sequence), LNHDA is the CDR1 and SQIVND is the CDR2. V lost 1 base and J lost 1 base; the stretch between them is 11 bases long. Study-level results and caveats: The authors stated that sample limitations prevented analyses of patient blood samples from being reproduced. Vaccine-induced immune responses across multiple MHC alleles were detected in 93.3% of patients. Pseudoprogression appeared unrelated to alterations in the top peripheral T cell clonotypes detected by TCRB sequencing. Availability determined which PBMC samples were chosen for TCRB deep sequencing.

With respect to this clone: Its binding antigen is unknown. Base quality data are lacking; no much larger clone is found one base away.

To prepare the library, the immunoSEQ multiplex PCR assay was applied. Rearranged TCR beta chain sequences were amplified using the hsTCRB Kit according to the manufacturer's protocol. An Illumina MiSeq was used to sequence the TCRB libraries. The source study handled its data this way. The kit vendor's proprietary platform handled demultiplexing, trimming and gene mapping. The immuneACCESS repertoire file appears here via TCRdb, limited to in-frame rearrangements. These files lack a portion of the clones; in checked studies, under half of the deficit traces to unresolved V genes, and the cause of the others is not known. V, J and clone size were drawn from that table, and D and trimming were deduced from the DNA. The sample contains around 60,000 clones, about four fifths of them found a single time. The ten largest clones take up around 8.3% of the sample. The sample's time point label, decoded: week 11, during vaccination. Each vaccine dose, consisting of 300 ug of a 20-mer mutant IDH1 peptide in Montanide, was administered subcutaneously with topical imiquimod. All donors had newly diagnosed IDH1-mutant astrocytomas of WHO grade 3 or 4 that showed loss of nuclear ATRX. The samples were drawn from NOA16, a multicentre, single-arm, open-label phase I trial in Germany that tested a mutant IDH1 peptide vaccine in humans for the first time. The DNeasy Blood and Tissue Kit was used to extract genomic DNA from EDTA blood for TCRB sequencing.

The input for sequencing was PBMCs, taken from a glioma patient whose treatment included an IDH1 peptide vaccine. The TCR comes from a woman aged 45 to 65 with glioma. This receptor chain uses TRBV19 and TRBJ2-7, and TRBD1 may be the D gene, going by 6 matching bases. Read as DNA, the sequence is TGTGCCAGTAGTATAGTTGGACAGTCGTCCTACGAGCAGTACTTC. Its protein product is CASSIVGQSSYEQYF.